The source of this T cell receptor beta chain is a study of human T cells and chemical hapten exposure (dated by TCRdb to about 2021). Turning to the overall study: Libraries were pooled for sequencing, and per-sample TCR yields varied mainly because of small differences in library volumes within the pool. Each blood RNA sample was used to sequence both TCR alpha and TCR beta chains. The study tracked peripheral blood TCR repertoire changes in vivo during primary and secondary sensitization to the hapten diphenylcyclopropenone (DPC) in alopecia patients. Results the study describes overall, beyond this receptor: After repeated subsampling, the strength of the expansion versus patch-test correlation and the threshold at which it became significant changed. No change with DPC sensitization was found in the number of TCRs above 1 in 1000 frequency, and no evidence of global repertoire structure alterations was found.

To prepare the library, RACE was applied. These reads were obtained on a NextSeq 500. Library preparation attached unique molecular identifiers to individual cDNA molecules for quantitative, reproducible TCR counting. The original methods were these. Samples had a median of around 92,000 TCRs, with a range from roughly 23,224 to 750,000. V, J and CDR3 annotation of the TCR reads was carried out using the Decombinator software suite. For PS versus PT1 abundance plots, all samples were subsampled to the same number of TCRs (28,000). Expanded TCRs were defined as absent before sensitization and observed at least eight times at the 2-week time point. TCRdb trimmed public reads at Q25 via fastp, called clones via MiXCR and kept in-frame beta chains. Each record represents a unique CDR3 protein, reported with the most common genes and DNA among its rows. The authors' filters were not applied to this entry. The sample profile shows fewer than 85,000 distinct CDR3 sequences; about 9.2% of them were found once. Clones ranked in the top ten supply approximately 1.5% of the sample.

The time point label here, explained by the study, means: healthy volunteer bleed at 6 weeks. Total RNA was extracted from unfractionated whole blood that had been collected in Tempus Blood RNA tubes. A handful of healthy volunteers were used as TCR sequencing controls and were bled at day 0, 2 weeks and 6 weeks. CDR1 is given as SGHVS and CDR2 as FNYEAQ, both from the germline V gene. V has 5 bases trimmed and J has 5 bases trimmed; junction bases matching no gene number 12. From its cysteine to its phenylalanine, the CDR3 spans 17 amino acids. The DNA shown is the 51-base CDR3, in frame from base 1. This clonotype has just a few counts. There is no known antigen for this receptor. Nothing much larger sits one base from this clone, and base qualities are not available.

Input material: whole blood. The sequence joins TRBV7-6 to TRBJ1-5; the junction holds 10 bases that match TRBD1. This clonotype was obtained from a female donor in good health. Some clones in this sample may be carry-over from other donors' samples. The sequenced DNA is TGTGCCAGCAGCCCCCTGCCGGGACAGGGGCGGGATCAGCCCCAGCATTTT. Its translation reads: CASSPLPGQGRDQPQHF.